Here is one TCR beta chain with its context. The target antigen is unknown. Together with a sample-barcoded 5' primer, a J-beta primer mix was included in a second PCR lasting about 6 to 11 cycles. MiXCR, applied by TCRdb to the 5' RACE reads, yields one record per CDR3 protein. The sample carries hundreds of thousands of distinct CDR3 sequences, approximately 59% recorded once. The sample is drawn from a study of blood T cells in healthy people across ages. Regarding the study as a whole: Naive T cell percentage by flow cytometry tracked strongly with beta diversity.

CDR1 is SGHKS, CDR2 YYEKEE, per germline (reference sequence). There are 13 residues in the CDR3. V lost 6 bases and J 3 bases, leaving 13 bases between the germline ends. The chain uses TRBV5-5 and TRBJ2-7, with a possible D match to TRBD2 (5 bases). Sequencing was carried out using blood. The receptor was derived from a man aged 60 to 69 in good health. In DNA form, the CDR3 reads TGTGCCAGCACGTCTCCGGCGGGCTACGAGCAGTACTTC. It is translated as CASTSPAGYEQYF.